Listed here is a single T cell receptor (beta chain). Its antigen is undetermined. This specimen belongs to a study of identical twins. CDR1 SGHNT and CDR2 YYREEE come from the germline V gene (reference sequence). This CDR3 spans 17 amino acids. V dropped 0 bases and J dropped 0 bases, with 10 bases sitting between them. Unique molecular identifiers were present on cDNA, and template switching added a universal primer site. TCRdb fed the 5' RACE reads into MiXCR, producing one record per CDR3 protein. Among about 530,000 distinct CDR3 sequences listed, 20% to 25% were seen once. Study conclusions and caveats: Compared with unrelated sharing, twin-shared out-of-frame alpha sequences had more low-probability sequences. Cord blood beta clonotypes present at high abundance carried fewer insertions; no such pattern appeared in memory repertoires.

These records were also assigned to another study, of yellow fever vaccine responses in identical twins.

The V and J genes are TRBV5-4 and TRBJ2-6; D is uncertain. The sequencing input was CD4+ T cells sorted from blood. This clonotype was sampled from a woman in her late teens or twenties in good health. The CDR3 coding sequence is TGTGCCAGCAGCTTGGAAGGCAGACGCTCTGGGGCCAACGTCCTGACTTTC. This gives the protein CASSLEGRRSGANVLTF. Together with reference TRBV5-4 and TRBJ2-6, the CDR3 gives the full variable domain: ETGVTQSPTHLIKTRGQQVTLRCSSQSGHNTVSWYQQALGQGPQFIFQYYREEENGRGNFPPRFSGLQFPNYSSELNVNALELDDSALYLCASSLEGRRSGANVLTFGAGSRLTVL.